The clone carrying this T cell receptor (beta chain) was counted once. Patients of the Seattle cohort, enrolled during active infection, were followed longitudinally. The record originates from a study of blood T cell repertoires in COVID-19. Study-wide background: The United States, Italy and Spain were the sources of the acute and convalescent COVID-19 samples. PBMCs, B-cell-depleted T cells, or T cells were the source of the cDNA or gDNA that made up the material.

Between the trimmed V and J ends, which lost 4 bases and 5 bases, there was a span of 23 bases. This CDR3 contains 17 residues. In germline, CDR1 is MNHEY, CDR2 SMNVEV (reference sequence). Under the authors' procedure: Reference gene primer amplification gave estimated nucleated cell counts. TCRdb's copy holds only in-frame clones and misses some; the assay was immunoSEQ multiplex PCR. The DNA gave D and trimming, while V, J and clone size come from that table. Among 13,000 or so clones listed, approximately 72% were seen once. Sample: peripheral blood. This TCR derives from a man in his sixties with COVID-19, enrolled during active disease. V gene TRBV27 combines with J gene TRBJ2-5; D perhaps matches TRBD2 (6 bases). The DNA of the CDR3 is TGTGCCAGCAGTTATGCGGGGACGAAGGGCCCCCCGGAGACCCAGTACTTC. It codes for CASSYAGTKGPPETQYF.